This T cell receptor beta chain was identified in a study of control samples from healthy donors and cancer patients. CDR1 and CDR2 (germline): SGDLS, YYNGEE. CDR3 length equals 13 residues. V gave up 1 base and J gave up 7 bases; unmatched junction bases: 5. Produced via immunoSEQ multiplex PCR; TCRdb's table is partial and in-frame only. This table has around 80,000 clones, roughly 84% appearing once. V usage is TRBV9 and J usage is TRBJ2-7; 7 bases align to TRBD1. Source material: blood. This receptor was taken from a woman aged 50 to 65 in good health. CDR3 sequence (DNA): TGTGCCAGCAGCGTAAACAGGGGCGGGGAGCAGTACTTC. This encodes CASSVNRGGEQYF.